This entry is about one T cell receptor beta chain. The ends lost 0 bases at V and 6 bases at J; junction bases unmatched: 10. The CDR3 spans 16 residues. Germline CDR1 reads LGHNA; CDR2 reads YSLEER. This sample was taken from a study of blood T cell repertoires in COVID-19. Study-level information: Whether acute or convalescent, the COVID-19 samples came from the United States, Italy and Spain. T cells, B-cell-depleted T cells, or PBMCs supplied cDNA or gDNA.

In the original analysis: Amplification from reference gene primers served as the basis for estimated nucleated cell counts. The data were produced by immunoSEQ multiplex PCR, yet TCRdb's version contains in-frame clones alone and is incomplete. V, J and clone size reflect that table, while D and trimming were determined from the DNA. The sample carries around 50,000 clones, roughly 84% recorded once. This TCR was sampled from a man in his 70s with acute or convalescent COVID-19. V is TRBV4-3 and J is TRBJ2-7; 8 positions match TRBD2. The specimen was peripheral blood. CDR3 loop: CASSQDSRGASREQYF. The CDR3, as DNA: TGCGCCAGCAGCCAAGATTCGCGGGGGGCCTCTCGCGAGCAGTACTTC.